This T cell receptor (beta chain) was retrieved from a study of cytotoxic CD8 clonotypes in ibrutinib-treated CLL. Findings and limits, study-wide: There were differences in sampling times between sustained-remission and progressing patients. The clonality rise at ibrutinib response reflected private clonotype expansion.

About this clone: Its antigen is as yet unknown.

CDR3 size: 14 residues. Germline CDR1 and CDR2: MDHEN and SYDVKM. The germline V and J ends were trimmed by 2 bases and 4 bases, with 11 bases remaining between them. Sequencing sought depths of 1 in 200,000 to 1 in 1 million T cells. The protocol was immunoSEQ multiplex PCR, while the TCRdb copy is restricted to in-frame clones and leaves out a portion. The table shows around 200,000 clones, with 79% occurring only once. The TCR originated in a human donor with chronic lymphocytic leukemia. The chain has TRBV28 and TRBJ2-5, with D tentatively TRBD2 (6 bases). The starting material was PBMCs, obtained after 12 months of ibrutinib treatment. For the CDR3, the DNA is TGTGCCAGCAGTTTAGGTCTAGCGAGAGAGACCCAGTACTTC. Amino acids: CASSLGLARETQYF.